The next 8 T cell receptor beta chains were all read from a single sample in a study of shared clonotypes between healthy human individuals. The data were produced by immunoSEQ multiplex PCR, yet TCRdb's version contains in-frame clones alone and is incomplete. The repertoire holds 2 million to 3 million clones, roughly 93% seen once, with 0.36% in the top ten. The sample consisted of naive CD4+ T cells from PBMCs. Subset of the sample: CD45RA+ positively selected. Every receptor here comes from a man between 18 and 29 years old in good health. Some clones in this sample may be carry-over from other donors' samples.

The V call is TRBV9, the J call TRBJ2-3; 9 bases are a match to TRBD2. This CDR3 comprises 14 residues. Trimming at V came to 4 bases and at J to 10 bases, leaving 10 bases not matched to a gene. CDR1 and CDR2 (germline): SGDLS, YYNGEE. The chain's CDR3 is CASSPWTSAYAQYF. Here the CDR3 DNA reads TGTGCCAGCAGCCCCTGGACTAGCGCTTATGCGCAGTATTTT.

A remark on this clone: The same CDR3 is also encoded by other DNA sequences in this sample. This rearrangement joins TRBV29-1 to TRBJ2-7; 7 nucleotides line up with TRBD2. V was clipped by 4 bases and J by 7 bases; unmatched bases: 19. Germline V gene sequence: CDR1 SQVTM, CDR2 ANQGSEA. The CDR3 consists of 16 residues. The DNA for the CDR3 is TGCAGCGTTGCCTTTCAGATCCGGGCCCAGGGAGGGGAGCAGTACTTC. Translation: CSVAFQIRAQGGEQYF.

Of note for this clone: This CDR3 is also generated by other DNA sequences in the sample. This rearrangement joins TRBV5-1 to TRBJ2-3; 9 positions match TRBD1. Looked up from germline, CDR1 is SGHRS and CDR2 is YFSETQ. V was clipped by 0 bases and J by 6 bases; unmatched bases: 2. The CDR3 runs to 14 residues. The CDR3 sequence is CASSLVGTGDTQYF. As DNA, the CDR3 is TGCGCCAGCAGCTTGGTAGGGACAGGGGATACGCAGTATTTT.

CDR3 residues: CASSPAGTGLVAAFF. The CDR3 DNA is TGCGCCAGCAGCCCGGCAGGGACAGGGTTGGTCGCGGCTTTCTTT. The V call is TRBV5-1, the J call TRBJ1-1; 9 bases are a match to TRBD1. CDR3 length: 15 residues. V trimming: 4 bases; J trimming: 11 bases; junction bases outside the gene matches: 15. CDR1 is SGHRS and CDR2 is YFSETQ in the germline V gene.

V is TRBV18 and J is TRBJ1-4, with a tentative D call TRBD1 (6 bases). The CDR3 is 16 residues long. V was clipped by 3 bases and J by 5 bases, with 16 bases between them. Germline V gene sequence: CDR1 KGHSH, CDR2 LQKENI. CDR3 DNA: TGTGCCAGCTCACCGAATCAGGGGAGGCTAAATGAAAAACTGTTTTTT. It codes for CASSPNQGRLNEKLFF.

This clone came up once. The chain couples TRBV7-9 to TRBJ2-4; tentative D call: TRBD2 (5 bases). The CDR3 has 16 amino acids. V lost 2 bases and J lost 6, with 17 bases in between. Germline assignment: CDR1 SEHNR and CDR2 FQNEAQ (reference sequence). The CDR3 DNA is TGTGCCAGCAGCTTACAGGCAGGAGGTGTGGGAAACATTCAGTACTTC. It encodes CASSLQAGGVGNIQYF.

The chain uses TRBV19 and TRBJ2-2; TRBD2 is a possible D gene (5 bases). This CDR3 is 15 amino acids long. Trimming took 4 bases from V and 6 from J, leaving 15 bases between them. The V gene's germline CDR1 is LNHDA and CDR2 SQIVND (reference sequence). The CDR3 region is CASSTISERSGELFF. The CDR3 bases are TGTGCCAGTAGTACGATTAGCGAGAGGTCCGGGGAGCTGTTTTTT.

This chain joins TRBV19 and TRBJ2-7; weak D call: TRBD2 (5 bases). Germline V lookup: CDR1 LNHDA, CDR2 SQIVND (reference sequence). Between the trimmed V and J ends, which lost 4 bases and 3 bases, there was a span of 10 bases. This CDR3 is built from 13 residues. CDR3 nucleotides: TGTGCCAGTAGTACAAACCGGGACTACGAGCAGTACTTC. Its protein product is CASSTNRDYEQYF.